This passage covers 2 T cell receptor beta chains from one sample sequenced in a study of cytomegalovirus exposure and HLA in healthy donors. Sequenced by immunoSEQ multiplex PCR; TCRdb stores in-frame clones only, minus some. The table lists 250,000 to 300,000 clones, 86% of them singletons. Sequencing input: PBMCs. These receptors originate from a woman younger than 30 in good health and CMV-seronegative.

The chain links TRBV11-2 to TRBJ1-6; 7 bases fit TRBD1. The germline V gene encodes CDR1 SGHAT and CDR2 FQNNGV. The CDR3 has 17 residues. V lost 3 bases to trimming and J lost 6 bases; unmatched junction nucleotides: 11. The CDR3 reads CASSFWPLGQFNSPLHF. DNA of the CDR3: TGTGCCAGCAGCTTTTGGCCTCTGGGACAGTTTAATTCACCCCTCCACTTT. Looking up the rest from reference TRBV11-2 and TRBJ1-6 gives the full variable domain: EAGVAQSPRYKIIEKRQSVAFWCNPISGHATLYWYQQILGQGPKLLIQFQNNGVVDDSQLPKDRFSAERLKGVDSTLKIQPAKLEDSAVYLCASSFWPLGQFNSPLHFGNGTRLTVT.

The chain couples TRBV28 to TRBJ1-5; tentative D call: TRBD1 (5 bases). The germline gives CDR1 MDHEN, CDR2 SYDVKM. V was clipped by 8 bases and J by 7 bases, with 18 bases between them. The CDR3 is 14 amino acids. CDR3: CASSLRGGWQPQHF. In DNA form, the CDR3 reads TGTGCCAGCTCCCTTAGGGGAGGATGGCAGCCCCAGCATTTT.